The 18 T cell receptor beta chains below come from one sample, sequenced in a study of T-cell reconstitution after alpha-beta-depleted transplantation in children. Preparation of the TCRbeta library used unique molecular identifiers. MiXCR was run by TCRdb on the PCR reads, yielding one entry per CDR3 protein. The sample has around 700,000 distinct CDR3 sequences; about 12% are singletons. The sample in question was PBMCs, obtained before TCRalphabeta/CD19-depleted stem cell transplant. These receptors were taken from a girl aged 2 to 9 with congenital amegakaryocytic thrombocytopenia, due to receive a stem cell transplant.

In this sample, this clonotype turned up many times. CDR3 in amino acids: CATSDLHLDGREETQYF. The CDR3 nucleotides read TGTGCCACCAGTGATTTGCATCTCGACGGGAGAGAAGAGACCCAGTACTTC. The chain has TRBV24-1 and TRBJ2-5; D possibly corresponds to TRBD2 (6 bases). This CDR3 comprises 17 residues. Trimming removed 0 bases from V and 3 bases from J, with 16 bases in between. Germline CDR1 KGHDR, CDR2 SFDVKD.

This clonotype was picked up many times. The genes are TRBV5-1 and TRBJ2-3; perhaps TRBD2 as D (6 bases). Germline V gene lookup returns CDR1 SGHRS and CDR2 YFSETQ. The CDR3 consists of 15 residues. The germline V and J ends were trimmed by 2 bases and 2 bases, with 12 bases remaining between them. The CDR3 nucleotides read TGCGCCAGCAGCTTCTGGGACTCTCTCACAGATACGCAGTATTTT. Translation gives CASSFWDSLTDTQYF.

This clonotype appeared many times. The CDR3 loop is CSVDHRATGNTIYF. The DNA of the CDR3 is TGCAGCGTCGACCACAGGGCAACTGGAAACACCATATATTTT. The rearrangement uses TRBV29-1 and TRBJ1-3, with a weak D call TRBD1 (6 bases). In germline, CDR1 is SQVTM, CDR2 ANQGSEA. This CDR3 has 14 residues. With 6 bases removed from V and 2 bases from J, the gap between germline ends came to 14 bases.

The chain joins TRBV29-1 to TRBJ1-2; D not certain. CDR3 size: 13 residues. Germline V gene data show CDR1 as SQVTM and CDR2 as ANQGSEA. V lost 4 bases to trimming and J lost 5 bases, with 14 bases between them. CDR3 DNA sequence: TGCAGCGTTGGGTCTTTACTCAATTATGGCTACACCTTC. Its translation: CSVGSLLNYGYTF.

This chain connects TRBV12-3 or TRBV12-4 to TRBJ2-3; TRBD2 agrees at 14 bases. The CDR3 totals 17 residues. V gave up 3 bases and J gave up 4 bases; unmatched junction bases: 6. The CDR3 bases are TGTGCCAGCAGTTTGACGGGACTAGCGGGAGCCCCAGATACGCAGTATTTT. This encodes CASSLTGLAGAPDTQYF.

V and J are TRBV20-1 and TRBJ2-7; tentatively, D is TRBD1 or TRBD2 (5 bases each). The CDR3 has 15 residues. CDR1 and CDR2 from the germline V gene are DFQATT and SNEGSKA (reference sequence). V lost 0 bases to trimming and J lost 1 base, with 13 bases between them. This CDR3 is CSARDLGVGSYEQYF. CDR3 nucleotide sequence: TGCAGTGCTAGAGATTTGGGGGTGGGTTCCTACGAGCAGTACTTC.

A remark on this clonotype: A read error is possible here, since a much larger clone lies one base away. The gene calls are TRBV5-1 and TRBJ2-2; D unresolved. This CDR3 region has 13 residues. The ends were cut back, 7 bases at V and 3 bases at J, with 10 bases in the middle. Germline V gene sequence: CDR1 SGHRS, CDR2 YFSETQ. Here the CDR3 DNA reads TGCGCCAGCGGCTGGCAGGACACCGGGGAGCTGTTTTTT. Protein product: CASGWQDTGELFF.

In its sample, this clonotype was seen a few times. This chain links TRBV14 with TRBJ2-7; 8 bases line up with TRBD2. Per germline, CDR1 SGHDN and CDR2 FVKESK. The V segment lost 3 bases and the J segment 4 bases; nucleotides outside the gene matches: 8. This CDR3 comprises 15 residues. The CDR3 spells CASSQAAGVIYEQYF. The CDR3 region has the DNA TGTGCCAGCAGCCAGGCAGCGGGAGTCATATACGAGCAGTACTTC.

The V gene is TRBV3-1, the J gene TRBJ2-3; D unresolved. CDR3 size: 12 residues. The V end lost 3 bases, the J end lost 4 bases, and 5 bases lay between the germline ends. Germline lookup yields CDR1 LGHDT and CDR2 YNNKEL (reference sequence). CDR3 residues: CASSHEPDTQYF. The CDR3 DNA reads TGTGCCAGCAGCCACGAGCCAGATACGCAGTATTTT.

This clonotype was observed a few times. V and J are TRBV4-1 and TRBJ2-5; D uncertain. Trimming pared 1 base from V and 5 bases from J, leaving 11 bases between. Germline values: CDR1 MGHRA, CDR2 YSYEKL. The CDR3 spans 14 residues. The chain's CDR3 is CASSQVGSTETQYF. CDR3 in DNA: TGCGCCAGCAGCCAAGTGGGATCGACCGAGACCCAGTACTTC.

The sample holds a few counts of this clonotype. The rearrangement joins TRBV7-8 to TRBJ2-4; D might be TRBD1 or TRBD2, each matching 6 bases. V lost 5 bases, J lost 1 base, and 18 bases lay in between. This CDR3 has 17 amino acids. The germline CDR1 and CDR2 sequences are SGHVS and FQNEAQ. CDR3 in amino acids: CASSQGGLRGAKNIQYF. The CDR3 DNA reads as TGTGCCAGCAGCCAAGGGGGACTCCGAGGGGCCAAAAACATTCAGTACTTC.

The V gene is TRBV5-1, the J gene TRBJ2-3, with D hard to call. V lost 2 bases and J 4 bases, leaving 11 bases between the germline ends. Germline CDR1 is SGHRS and CDR2 is YFSETQ. The length of the CDR3 is 14 residues. CDR3 sequence reads: CASSFIRPADTQYF. As DNA, the CDR3 is TGCGCCAGCAGCTTTATCCGGCCGGCAGATACGCAGTATTTT.

This clonotype was seen a handful of times. V usage is TRBV5-1 and J usage is TRBJ1-1; possibly TRBD1 for D (6 bases). V was clipped by 4 bases and J by 3 bases, with 13 bases between them. CDR3 length equals 14 residues. Per germline, CDR1 SGHRS and CDR2 YFSETQ. CDR3 residues: CASSIGQRHTEAFF. The CDR3 region has the DNA TGCGCCAGCAGCATAGGACAGCGACACACTGAAGCTTTCTTT.

This clonotype has ten or more counts. The genes are TRBV5-1 and TRBJ2-7; D might be TRBD2 (6 bases). The germline CDR1 and CDR2 sequences are SGHRS and YFSETQ. CDR3 length: 15 residues. V lost 5 bases and J 0 bases, leaving 15 bases between the germline ends. The DNA for the CDR3 is TGCGCCAGCAGAAGGACCTGGGGGGACTCCTACGAGCAGTACTTC. The encoded protein is CASRRTWGDSYEQYF.

This sequence joins TRBV20-1 and TRBJ2-3; possibly TRBD1 for D (6 bases). Per germline, CDR1 DFQATT and CDR2 SNEGSKA (reference sequence). The CDR3 length is 16 residues. Trimming took 8 bases from V and 4 from J, leaving 25 bases between them. The CDR3 reads CSLGDNLSHDADTQYF. CDR3 nucleotide sequence: TGCAGTTTGGGGGACAACCTAAGCCACGACGCAGATACGCAGTATTTT.

On this clonotype: A much bigger clone sits one base away, suggesting this may be a read error. This chain connects TRBV15 to TRBJ2-1; the match to TRBD1 covers 8 bases. The CDR3 spans 13 residues. CDR1 and CDR2 from the germline V gene are LNHNV and YYDKDF (reference sequence). CDR3 sequence: CAISSEDRVEQFF. CDR3 in DNA: TGTGCCATCAGCAGCGAGGACAGGGTTGAGCAGTTCTTC.

As DNA, the CDR3 is TGTGCCAGCAGTTTCGGGGGTGTCGAGCAGTACTTC. It encodes CASSFGGVEQYF. This rearrangement joins TRBV28 to TRBJ2-7; a possible D gene is TRBD2 (6 bases). V gave up 3 bases and J gave up 6 bases, with 9 bases separating them. The CDR3 has 12 amino acids. In germline, CDR1 is MDHEN, CDR2 SYDVKM.

The chain carries TRBV20-1 and TRBJ2-1; D gene ambiguous. Trimming cost V 0 bases and J 5 bases, with 14 bases left between them. The CDR3 has 15 amino acids. The V gene's germline CDR1 is DFQATT and CDR2 SNEGSKA (reference sequence). In nucleotides, the CDR3 is TGCAGTGCTAGAGATTTTGCGGAATCGAACAATGAGCAGTTCTTC. Protein: CSARDFAESNNEQFF.